The 30 T cell receptor beta chains reported below all come from one sample, sequenced in a study of blood T cell repertoires in COVID-19. This table comes from immunoSEQ multiplex PCR, and its TCRdb copy is limited to in-frame clones, with some not included. In the table there are a few hundred thousand clones, more than 85% of which are singletons. Sequencing was carried out using PBMCs or T cells enriched from blood (not recorded which). Every receptor here comes from a woman in her 30s who had recovered from COVID-19.

The chain employs TRBV9 and TRBJ2-1, with 12 positions matching TRBD1. J was trimmed by 9 bases and V by 4 bases; bases with no gene match: 8. The germline gives CDR1 SGDLS, CDR2 YYNGEE. The CDR3 loop spans 15 amino acids. CDR3 protein: CASSRGTGGLSEQFF. DNA of the CDR3: TGTGCCAGCAGCCGTGGGACAGGGGGCCTGAGTGAGCAGTTCTTC.

J is TRBJ1-1 and V is TRBV5-4, with 7 bases aligning to TRBD1. Per the germline V gene, CDR1 is SGHNT and CDR2 is YYREEE (reference sequence). J gave up 3 bases and V 10 bases, and 12 bases lay outside the gene matches. This CDR3 is built from 14 residues. The CDR3 sequence: CASSRQGWDTEAFF. The CDR3 nucleotides are TGTGCCTCAAGTCGACAGGGCTGGGACACTGAAGCTTTCTTT.

This clone was counted only a few times. The J gene is TRBJ1-2, the V gene TRBV6-6; D call uncertain. V lost 0 bases to trimming and J lost 7 bases, with 9 bases between them. Germline V gene sequence: CDR1 MNHNY, CDR2 SVGAGI (reference sequence). The CDR3 has 13 amino acids. CDR3 protein: CASSYSGPAGYTF. DNA for the CDR3: TGTGCCAGCAGTTACTCGGGCCCCGCTGGCTACACCTTC.

In DNA form, the CDR3 reads TGTGCCAGCAGCCCAAACAGCAATGAGCAGTTCTTC. The encoded protein is CASSPNSNEQFF. The chain employs TRBV9 and TRBJ2-1; no definite D call. CDR1 and CDR2 (germline): SGDLS, YYNGEE. The CDR3 sequence is 12 residues long. V shed 4 bases and J shed 6 bases, with 8 bases lying between them.

The rearrangement links TRBV7-2 to TRBJ1-1; 8 bases map to TRBD1. CDR1 and CDR2 (germline): SGHTA, FQGNSA. The CDR3 contains 14 residues. V trimming: 1 base; J trimming: 11 bases; junction bases outside the gene matches: 9. The CDR3 loop reads CASSLGGQDFGAFF. The CDR3 DNA reads TGTGCCAGCAGCTTAGGGGGACAGGACTTTGGGGCTTTCTTT. Supplemented by reference TRBV7-2 and TRBJ1-1, the full variable domain reads GAGVSQSPSNKVTEKGKDVELRCDPISGHTALYWYRQSLGQGLEFLIYFQGNSAPDKSGLPSDRFSAERTGGSVSTLTIQRTQQEDSAVYLCASSLGGQDFGAFFGQGTRLTVV.

V gene TRBV4-2 combines with J gene TRBJ2-7; 8 nucleotides agree with TRBD1. Per the germline V gene, CDR1 is LGHNA and CDR2 is YNFKEQ. Trimming took 3 bases from V and 5 from J; bases not matched to a gene: 6. The CDR3 spans 14 residues. CDR3 loop: CASSHPGQGNEQYF. CDR3 sequence (DNA): TGTGCCAGCAGCCATCCAGGACAGGGTAACGAGCAGTACTTC.

CDR3 loop: CASSPWDRVFPGELFF. CDR3 DNA: TGTGCCAGCAGCCCTTGGGACAGGGTATTCCCCGGGGAGCTGTTTTTT. This chain joins TRBV7-3 and TRBJ2-2; TRBD1 agrees at 9 bases. CDR1 is SGHTA, CDR2 FQGTGA, per germline. The ends lost 5 bases at V and 6 bases at J; junction bases unmatched: 10. The CDR3 sequence is 16 residues long.

The chain recombines TRBV4-1 with TRBJ1-2; a weak D match, TRBD1 (6 bases). The CDR3 has 14 residues. The V and J ends lost 4 bases and 8 bases respectively, with 17 bases between them. Germline V lookup: CDR1 MGHRA, CDR2 YSYEKL. In DNA, the CDR3 is TGCGCCAGCAGCCGAACGGACAGTGAAAAGGGCTACACCTTC. Translating gives CASSRTDSEKGYTF.

The genes are TRBV29-1 and TRBJ2-1; D gene ambiguous. The CDR3 contains 12 residues. V was shortened by 5 bases and J by 7 bases, with 12 bases between the two germline ends. Germline-derived CDR1 and CDR2 are SQVTM and ANQGSEA. The CDR3 region is CSVPRPQNEQFF. Here the CDR3 DNA reads TGCAGCGTTCCGAGGCCCCAGAATGAGCAGTTCTTC.

The rearrangement uses TRBV6-1 and TRBJ2-7; TRBD1 agrees at 10 bases. The length of the CDR3 is 17 residues. V shed 6 bases, J shed 3 bases, and the junction held 14 bases outside the gene matches. Germline V lookup: CDR1 MNHNS, CDR2 SASEGT. CDR3 in DNA: TGTGCCAGCAGGGAACCGGGACAGGGGATAGTTGGCTACGAGCAGTACTTC. It yields the protein CASREPGQGIVGYEQYF.

The rearrangement uses TRBV19 and TRBJ1-1; unclear D gene. CDR1 LNHDA and CDR2 SQIVND come from the germline V gene (reference sequence). V was trimmed by 6 bases and J by 6 bases, leaving 11 bases between them. CDR3 length: 12 amino acids. The CDR3 reads CASSSGKSEAFF. CDR3 nucleotides: TGTGCCAGTAGCTCGGGGAAATCTGAAGCTTTCTTT.

The genes are TRBV5-1 and TRBJ2-3, with 8 bases fitting TRBD1. Germline CDR1 reads SGHRS; CDR2 reads YFSETQ. Losses at the gene ends were 0 bases for V and 6 bases for J; bases not matched to a gene: 9. The CDR3 is 16 residues long. In DNA form, the CDR3 reads TGCGCCAGCAGCTTGGCCGACCGGGACAGGCTTGATACGCAGTATTTT. Translation: CASSLADRDRLDTQYF.

The gene calls are TRBV7-2 and TRBJ1-3; D gene ambiguous. This CDR3 has 15 residues. Germline CDR1 is SGHTA and CDR2 is FQGNSA. Trimming cost V 4 bases and J 2 bases, with 12 bases left between them. This CDR3 reads CASSSASGTGNTIYF. In DNA form, the CDR3 reads TGTGCCAGCAGCTCCGCTTCGGGAACTGGAAACACCATATATTTT.

The J gene is TRBJ2-7, the V gene TRBV28, with 11 bases identical to TRBD1. This CDR3 region has 16 residues. Germline CDR1 and CDR2: MDHEN and SYDVKM. The junction had 6 bases not matched to a gene; V was cut back by 3 bases and J by 2 bases. This chain's CDR3 is CASSFTGQGAAYEQYF. The CDR3 bases are TGTGCCAGCAGTTTCACCGGACAGGGGGCGGCCTACGAGCAGTACTTC.

V gene TRBV7-3 combines with J gene TRBJ2-3; D perhaps matches TRBD2 (6 bases). The CDR3 is 13 residues long. Germline V CDR1 and CDR2: SGHTA, FQGTGA. The germline V and J ends were trimmed by 3 bases and 4 bases, with 8 bases remaining between them. The CDR3 region has the DNA TGTGCCAGCAGCTTCCGGGAGCCAGATACGCAGTATTTT. Its translation: CASSFREPDTQYF.

CDR3 protein: CASSGQGGMNTEAFF. Here the CDR3 DNA reads TGTGCCAGCAGTGGACAGGGAGGGATGAACACTGAAGCTTTCTTT. The chain combines TRBV3-1 (or the pseudogene TRBV3-2) with TRBJ1-1, with 8 bases aligning to TRBD1. Germline CDR1 is LGHDT and CDR2 is YNNKEL (reference sequence). With V trimmed by 6 bases and J by 0 bases, 6 bases remained unmatched. The CDR3 has 15 residues.

The DNA for the CDR3 is TGTGCCAGCAGTTACTCGATCGGCGGAAAAAATCAGCCCCAGCATTTT. Protein sequence: CASSYSIGGKNQPQHF. This chain uses TRBV6-6 with TRBJ1-5; D not certain. From germline, CDR1 is MNHNY and CDR2 SVGAGI (reference sequence). Trimming cost V 0 bases and J 4 bases, with 13 bases left between them. CDR3 length equals 16 residues.

The rearrangement joins TRBV2 to TRBJ2-1, with 9 bases that match TRBD1. CDR1 and CDR2 from the germline V gene are SNHLY and FYNNEI. The CDR3 length is 13 residues. Trimming at V came to 10 bases and at J to 2 bases, leaving 3 bases not matched to a gene. The CDR3 DNA follows: TGTGCCACAACAGGGGGCGCCTACAATGAGCAGTTCTTC. It yields the protein CATTGGAYNEQFF.

The chain recombines TRBV28 with TRBJ1-5; weak D call: TRBD1 (5 bases). This CDR3 has 17 amino acids. V lost 6 bases to trimming and J lost 0 bases, with 18 bases between them. Germline CDR1 and CDR2: MDHEN and SYDVKM. CDR3 amino acids: CASSHYGQGYSNQPQHF. The DNA for the CDR3 is TGTGCCAGCAGCCATTACGGCCAGGGATATAGCAATCAGCCCCAGCATTTT. Supplemented by reference TRBV28 and TRBJ1-5, the full variable domain reads DVKVTQSSRYLVKRTGEKVFLECVQDMDHENMFWYRQDPGLGLRLIYFSYDVKMKEKGDIPEGYSVSREKKERFSLILESASTNQTSMYLCASSHYGQGYSNQPQHFGDGTRLSIL.

In regard to this clone: Other DNA sequences of this sample code for an identical CDR3. The genes are TRBV28 and TRBJ2-5, with 7 bases aligning to TRBD1. The CDR3 has 13 amino acids. The germline V gene has CDR1 MDHEN and CDR2 SYDVKM. After removal of 6 bases from V and 2 bases from J, the junction contained 3 bases not matched to a gene. CDR3 nucleotide sequence: TGTGCCAGCAGCTCGGGACAGCAAGAGACCCAGTACTTC. This encodes CASSSGQQETQYF. Complete variable domain (other parts from reference TRBV28 and TRBJ2-5): DVKVTQSSRYLVKRTGEKVFLECVQDMDHENMFWYRQDPGLGLRLIYFSYDVKMKEKGDIPEGYSVSREKKERFSLILESASTNQTSMYLCASSSGQQETQYFGPGTRLLVL.

The rearrangement joins TRBV28 to TRBJ1-2; D is perhaps TRBD1 (6 bases). Trimming removed 4 bases from V and 2 bases from J, with 8 bases in between. This CDR3 comprises 13 residues. Germline CDR1 is MDHEN and CDR2 is SYDVKM. In DNA, the CDR3 is TGTGCCAGCAGTTACAGGGAGAACTATGGCTACACCTTC. This gives the protein CASSYRENYGYTF.

The J gene is TRBJ2-3, the V gene TRBV5-1; 7 bases are a match to TRBD1. This CDR3 has 15 amino acids. Looked up from germline, CDR1 is SGHRS and CDR2 is YFSETQ. V lost 4 bases to trimming and J lost 7 bases; unmatched junction nucleotides: 12. CDR3 region: CASSPGTASRNTQYF. The CDR3 DNA follows: TGCGCCAGCAGCCCAGGGACAGCCTCCCGGAATACGCAGTATTTT.

This sequence joins TRBV13 and TRBJ2-1; 9 nucleotides agree with TRBD2. CDR3 size: 19 residues. Unmatched junction bases numbered 16, after V lost 0 bases and J lost 7 bases. Germline lookup yields CDR1 PRHDT and CDR2 FYEKMQ (reference sequence). In nucleotides, the CDR3 is TGTGCCAGCAGCTTAGGAACAGTGGGGCGAGTAGCGGGAGAAAATGAGCAGTTCTTC. It translates to CASSLGTVGRVAGENEQFF.

This chain joins TRBV29-1 and TRBJ1-2; 11 bases align to TRBD1. V lost 6 bases and J lost 7; bases outside the gene matches: 1. This CDR3 has 11 residues. Germline V gene data show CDR1 as SQVTM and CDR2 as ANQGSEA. This CDR3 is CSVGTGGGYTF. DNA for the CDR3: TGCAGCGTGGGGACAGGGGGTGGCTACACCTTC.

This rearrangement joins TRBV15 to TRBJ1-2, with D maybe TRBD1 (6 bases). The germline gives CDR1 LNHNV, CDR2 YYDKDF (reference sequence). V lost 3 bases to trimming and J lost 8 bases, with 19 bases between them. CDR3 length: 15 amino acids. The CDR3 DNA follows: TGTGCCACCAGCAGTGCGGAGGACAGCCCTTGGGGCTACACCTTC. Protein product: CATSSAEDSPWGYTF.

The chain is built from TRBV30 and TRBJ2-1; 9 bases match TRBD1. Germline V lookup: CDR1 GTSNPN, CDR2 SVGIG (reference sequence). There are 15 residues in the CDR3. With V trimmed by 2 bases and J by 4 bases, 6 bases remained unmatched. This CDR3 is CAWSRSGQGYNEQFF. The CDR3 DNA is TGTGCCTGGAGTCGATCGGGACAGGGTTACAATGAGCAGTTCTTC.

The CDR3 loop is CASSRIPDRESYEQYF. As DNA, the CDR3 is TGTGCCAGCAGTCGAATCCCCGACAGGGAATCCTACGAGCAGTACTTC. The chain joins TRBV28 to TRBJ2-7; 7 bases map to TRBD1. With 5 bases clipped from V and 1 base from J, the junction kept 11 bases outside the gene matches. The germline gives CDR1 MDHEN, CDR2 SYDVKM. This CDR3 has 16 amino acids.

The rearrangement links TRBV5-1 to TRBJ2-7; possible D gene TRBD2, 6 bases. Germline CDR1 is SGHRS and CDR2 is YFSETQ. The CDR3 extends over 14 amino acids. V lost 7 bases, J lost 1 base, and 15 bases lay in between. The CDR3 bases are TGCGCCAGCTCGGGGGATGCGGGGTCCTACGAGCAGTACTTC. Its translation: CASSGDAGSYEQYF.

This clone appeared a single time. The chain has TRBV5-1 and TRBJ1-2, with 11 positions matching TRBD1. CDR1 is SGHRS, CDR2 YFSETQ, per germline. Unmatched junction bases numbered 11, after V lost 4 bases and J lost 6 bases. CDR3 size: 16 residues. CDR3 region: CASSQGPGQGVDGYTF. The DNA for the CDR3 is TGCGCCAGCAGCCAGGGGCCGGGACAGGGGGTAGATGGCTACACCTTC.

This chain links TRBV9 with TRBJ1-2, with a weak D call TRBD1 (5 bases). The CDR3 covers 16 residues. V lost 0 bases and J 8 bases, leaving 20 bases between the germline ends. Germline V CDR1 and CDR2: SGDLS, YYNGEE. The CDR3: CASSVEPQGWAGGYTF. The DNA for the CDR3 is TGTGCCAGCAGCGTAGAACCGCAGGGCTGGGCAGGGGGCTACACCTTC.